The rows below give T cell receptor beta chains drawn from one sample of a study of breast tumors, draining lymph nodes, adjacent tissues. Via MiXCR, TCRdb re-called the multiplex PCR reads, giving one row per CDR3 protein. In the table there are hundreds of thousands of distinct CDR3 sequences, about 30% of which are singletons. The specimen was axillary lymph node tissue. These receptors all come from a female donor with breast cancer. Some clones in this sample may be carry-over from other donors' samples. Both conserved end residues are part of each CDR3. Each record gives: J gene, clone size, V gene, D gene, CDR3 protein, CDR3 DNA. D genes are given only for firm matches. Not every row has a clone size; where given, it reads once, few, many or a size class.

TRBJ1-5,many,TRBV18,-,CASSPGAQVAQHF,TGTGCCAGCTCACCCGGGGCGCAGGTAGCCCAGCATTTT
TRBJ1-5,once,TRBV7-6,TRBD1,CASSKQGAKPQHF,TGTGCCAGCAGCAAACAGGGGGCGAAGCCCCAGCATTTT
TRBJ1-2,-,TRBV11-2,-,CASSLEQGGYGYTF,TGTGCCAGCAGCTTAGAGCAGGGCGGCTATGGCTACACCTTC
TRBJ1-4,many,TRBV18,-,CASSPGRNEKLFF,TGTGCCAGCTCACCGGGGCGGAATGAAAAACTGTTTTTT
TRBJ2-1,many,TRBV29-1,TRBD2,CSVVPPWGTTNEQFF,TGCAGCGTTGTACCCCCATGGGGGACTACAAATGAGCAGTTCTTC
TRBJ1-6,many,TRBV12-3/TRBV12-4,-,CASSLSGINSPLHF,TGTGCCAGCAGTTTAAGCGGGATTAATTCACCCCTCCACTTT
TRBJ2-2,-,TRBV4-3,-,CASSQDRNSNPTNTGELFF,TGCGCCAGCAGCCAAGATAGAAACAGCAACCCAACGAACACCGGGGAGCTGTTTTTT
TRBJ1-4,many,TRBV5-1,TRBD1,CASRFQGGEKLFF,TGCGCCAGCAGGTTCCAGGGGGGTGAAAAACTGTTTTTT
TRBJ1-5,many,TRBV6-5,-,CASKGGQANQPQHF,TGTGCCAGCAAAGGAGGGCAGGCGAATCAGCCCCAGCATTTT
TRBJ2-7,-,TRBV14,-,CASSQDPSGYEQYF,TGTGCCAGCAGCCAAGATCCCAGCGGCTACGAGCAGTACTTC
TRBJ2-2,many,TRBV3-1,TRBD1,CASSQRTGWTGELFF,TGTGCCAGCAGCCAACGGACAGGGTGGACCGGGGAGCTGTTTTTT
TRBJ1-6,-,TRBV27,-,CASSFGVSSYNSPLHF,TGTGCCAGCAGCTTCGGGGTCAGCTCCTATAATTCACCCCTCCACTTT
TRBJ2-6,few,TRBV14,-,CASSLPRAPGSGANVLTF,TGTGCCAGCTCACTTCCCCGGGCCCCCGGATCTGGGGCCAACGTCCTGACTTTC
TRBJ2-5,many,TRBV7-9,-,CASSPGSQETQYF,TGTGCCAGCAGCCCCGGGTCTCAAGAGACCCAGTACTTC
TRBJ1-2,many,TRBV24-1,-,CATSTDSGYTF,TGTGCCACCAGTACCGATTCTGGCTACACCTTC
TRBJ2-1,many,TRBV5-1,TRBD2,CASSLRTSGRGADEQFF,TGCGCCAGCAGCTTAAGGACTAGCGGGAGGGGGGCCGATGAGCAGTTCTTC
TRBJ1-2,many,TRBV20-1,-,CSARINTGFYGYTF,TGCAGTGCTAGAATCAATACGGGTTTCTATGGCTACACCTTC
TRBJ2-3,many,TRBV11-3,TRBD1,CASSAGTDYSTDTQYF,TGTGCCAGCAGCGCCGGGACAGATTATAGCACAGATACGCAGTATTTT
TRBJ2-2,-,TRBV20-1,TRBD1,CSVITRDREATGELFF,TGCAGTGTTATAACACGGGACAGGGAGGCCACCGGGGAGCTGTTTTTT
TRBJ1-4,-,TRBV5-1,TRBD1,CASSHNDRANEKLFF,TGCGCTAGCAGTCACAACGACAGGGCTAATGAAAAACTGTTTTTT
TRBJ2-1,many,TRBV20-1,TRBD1,CSARVGDRYNEQFF,TGCAGTGCTAGAGTAGGGGACAGATACAATGAGCAGTTCTTC
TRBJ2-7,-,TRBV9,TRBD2,CASSVGLGVAGSAYEQYF,TGTGCCAGCAGCGTAGGCCTGGGGGTAGCGGGGAGTGCGTACGAGCAGTACTTC
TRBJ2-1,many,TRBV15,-,CATSRSQARSSYNEQFF,TGTGCCACCAGCAGGTCTCAGGCCCGGAGCTCCTACAATGAGCAGTTCTTC
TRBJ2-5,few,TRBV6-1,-,CASPWGGAGMGETQYF,TGTGCCAGCCCTTGGGGGGGGGCAGGGATGGGGGAGACCCAGTACTTC
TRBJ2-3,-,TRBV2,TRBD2,CASSGRLAGGSPDTQYF,TGTGCCAGCAGTGGAAGACTAGCGGGAGGGTCCCCAGATACGCAGTATTTT
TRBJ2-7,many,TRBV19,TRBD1,CASRKSARGQGSEQYF,TGTGCCAGTAGGAAATCTGCCCGTGGACAGGGATCCGAGCAGTACTTC
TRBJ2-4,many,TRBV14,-,CASSFGRSKNIQYF,TGTGCCAGCAGTTTCGGGAGATCGAAAAACATTCAGTACTTC
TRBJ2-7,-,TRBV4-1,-,CASSQDRAFYEQYF,TGCGCCAGCAGCCAAGACAGGGCCTTCTACGAGCAGTACTTC
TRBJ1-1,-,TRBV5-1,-,CASSPLGGYRDIEASF,TGCGCCAGCAGCCCCCTGGGGGGGTATAGGGACATTGAAGCTTCCTTT